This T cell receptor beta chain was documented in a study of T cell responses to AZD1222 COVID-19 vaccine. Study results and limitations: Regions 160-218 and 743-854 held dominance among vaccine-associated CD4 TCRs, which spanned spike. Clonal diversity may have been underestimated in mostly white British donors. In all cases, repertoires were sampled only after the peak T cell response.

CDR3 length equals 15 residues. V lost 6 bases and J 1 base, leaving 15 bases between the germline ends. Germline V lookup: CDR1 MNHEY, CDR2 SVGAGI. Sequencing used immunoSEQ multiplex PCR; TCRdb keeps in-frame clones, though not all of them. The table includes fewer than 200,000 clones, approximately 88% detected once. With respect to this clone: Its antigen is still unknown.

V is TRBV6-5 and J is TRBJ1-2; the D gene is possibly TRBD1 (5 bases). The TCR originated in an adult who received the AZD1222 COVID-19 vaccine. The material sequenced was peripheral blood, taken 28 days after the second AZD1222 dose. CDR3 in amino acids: CASSFRDVGNYGYTF. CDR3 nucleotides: TGTGCCAGCAGCTTCCGGGACGTGGGTAACTATGGCTACACCTTC.